This T cell receptor beta chain derives from a study of T-cell reconstitution after alpha-beta-depleted transplantation in children. Germline V lookup: CDR1 SGHKS, CDR2 YYEKEE (reference sequence). V lost 4 bases, J lost 14 bases, and 16 bases lay in between. The CDR3 contains 12 residues. Researchers prepared the TCRbeta library using unique molecular identifiers, the study reports. TCRdb analysed the PCR reads with MiXCR anew, one entry per CDR3 protein. The sample includes about 610,000 distinct CDR3 sequences, more than 9% of them seen just once. J is TRBJ2-4 and V is TRBV5-5; D may match TRBD1 or TRBD2 (5 bases each). The sample consisted of PBMCs from the stem cell graft donor, taken from the stem cell graft. This TCR was recovered from a human donor who donated a stem cell graft to a child with acute myeloid leukemia. Written as DNA, the CDR3 is TGTGCCAGCAGCCTCCCGGGACCGATAGAGTACTTC. Translation gives CASSLPGPIEYF. Based on the CDR3 plus reference TRBV5-5 and TRBJ2-4, the full variable domain is DAGVTQSPTHLIKTRGQQVTLRCSPISGHKSVSWYQQVLGQGPQFIFQYYEKEERGRGNFPDRFSARQFPNYSSELNVNALLLGDSALYLCASSLPGPIEYFGAGTRLSVL.